These 18 T cell receptor beta chains were all obtained from the same sample, sequenced in a study of OX40 agonist ivuxolimab in advanced cancers. Method: immunoSEQ multiplex PCR; TCRdb's copy keeps in-frame clones and lacks some. This sample has about 34,000 clones; around nine tenths occur once, and the top ten carry over 8.5%. The input for sequencing was CD4+ or CD8+ T cells sorted from blood, taken in a trial of the OX40 agonist ivuxolimab. The receptors shown here come from an adult with an advanced solid tumor such as melanoma, head and neck, liver or kidney cancer.

For this clone: The same CDR3 also results from other DNA sequences found in this sample. The chain couples TRBV14 to TRBJ1-1, with D possibly matching TRBD1 (6 bases). Germline lookup yields CDR1 SGHDN and CDR2 FVKESK. With 4 bases removed from V and 7 bases from J, the gap between germline ends came to 13 bases. The CDR3 is 13 residues long. The CDR3 spells CASSPQGGGEAFF. The CDR3 DNA reads TGTGCCAGCAGCCCACAGGGTGGTGGTGAAGCTTTCTTT.

This chain uses TRBV2 with TRBJ2-3, with TRBD2 matching over 7 bases. Per germline, CDR1 SNHLY and CDR2 FYNNEI. V gave up 3 bases and J gave up 8 bases; unmatched junction bases: 2. The CDR3 covers 12 residues. The CDR3, as DNA: TGTGCCAGCAGTGACGCTAGCGGTACGCAGTATTTT. This codes for CASSDASGTQYF.

The rearrangement uses TRBV5-4 and TRBJ1-2; 8 bases agree with TRBD1. The V and J ends lost 0 bases and 1 base, in that order; junction bases with no gene match: 5. This CDR3 comprises 16 residues. CDR1 is SGHNT, CDR2 YYREEE, per germline (reference sequence). CDR3 protein: CASSLAGGTLNYGYTF. In nucleotides, the CDR3 is TGTGCCAGCAGCTTGGCAGGGGGCACTCTTAACTATGGCTACACCTTC. The full variable domain, rest sourced from reference TRBV5-4 and TRBJ1-2, is ETGVTQSPTHLIKTRGQQVTLRCSSQSGHNTVSWYQQALGQGPQFIFQYYREEENGRGNFPPRFSGLQFPNYSSELNVNALELDDSALYLCASSLAGGTLNYGYTFGSGTRLTVV.

The J gene is TRBJ2-3, the V gene TRBV7-3; 9 positions match TRBD2. V shed 1 base and J 3 bases; nucleotides not matched to a gene: 8. This CDR3 spans 17 amino acids. From germline, CDR1 is SGHTA and CDR2 FQGTGA. The CDR3: CASSLRGASGDTDTQYF. DNA for the CDR3: TGTGCCAGCAGCTTAAGAGGGGCTAGCGGGGATACAGATACGCAGTATTTT. Using reference TRBV7-3 and TRBJ2-3 for the parts outside the CDR3, the full variable domain is GAGVSQTPSNKVTEKGKYVELRCDPISGHTALYWYRQSLGQGPEFLIYFQGTGAADDSGLPNDRFFAVRPEGSVSTLKIQRTERGDSAVYLCASSLRGASGDTDTQYFGPGTRLTVL.

The CDR3: CASSLGGTAKNIQYF. The CDR3 DNA sequence: TGTGCCAGCAGTTTGGGAGGGACAGCCAAAAACATTCAGTACTTC. This chain links TRBV28 with TRBJ2-4, with 7 nucleotides matching TRBD2. The CDR3 has 15 residues. Trimming at V came to 3 bases and at J to 0 bases, leaving 2 bases not matched to a gene. CDR1 and CDR2 (germline): MDHEN, SYDVKM.

This clone appeared a few times. V and J are TRBV6-5 and TRBJ2-5, with TRBD2 as a possible D gene (6 bases). The germline V gene encodes CDR1 MNHEY and CDR2 SVGAGI. The CDR3 contains 13 residues. The V and J ends lost 8 bases and 0 bases respectively, with 10 bases between them. This CDR3 is CASGGQYQETQYF. The CDR3 coding sequence is TGTGCCAGCGGAGGGCAGTACCAAGAGACCCAGTACTTC.

The rearrangement uses TRBV2 and TRBJ2-7; the match to TRBD2 covers 8 bases. J was trimmed by 1 base and V by 6 bases; bases with no gene match: 5. This CDR3 has 14 residues. Germline loops: CDR1 SNHLY, CDR2 FYNNEI. This chain's CDR3 is CASSGAGVSYEQYF. The DNA for the CDR3 is TGTGCCAGCAGCGGAGCGGGAGTATCCTACGAGCAGTACTTC.

This rearrangement joins TRBV5-1 to TRBJ2-1; D uncertain. The CDR3 has 15 residues. Between the trimmed V and J ends, which lost 0 bases and 7 bases, there was a span of 14 bases. Germline V lookup: CDR1 SGHRS, CDR2 YFSETQ. The CDR3 here is CASSLANTVVNEQFF. Written as DNA, the CDR3 is TGCGCCAGCAGCTTGGCGAACACTGTTGTTAATGAGCAGTTCTTC.

The rearrangement links TRBV9 to TRBJ2-1; 10 bases map to TRBD2. The V gene end was trimmed by 4 bases and the J gene end by 0 bases; junction bases not matched to a gene: 13. From germline, CDR1 is SGDLS and CDR2 YYNGEE. The CDR3 is 19 amino acids. For the CDR3, the DNA is TGTGCCAGCAGCTCCCCCAGCGGGAGGGCCCTCAGCTCCTACAATGAGCAGTTCTTC. Amino acid sequence: CASSSPSGRALSSYNEQFF.

The rearrangement joins TRBV6-6 to TRBJ1-2; maybe TRBD1 (5 bases). This CDR3 is 11 amino acids long. V lost 8 bases to trimming and J lost 7 bases, with 11 bases between them. Looked up from germline, CDR1 is MNHNY and CDR2 is SVGAGI (reference sequence). Written as DNA, the CDR3 is TGTGCCAGCTCTCCCGGGGCTGGCTACACCTTC. Its translation: CASSPGAGYTF.

The gene calls are TRBV7-3 and TRBJ2-2; D possibly corresponds to TRBD2 (5 bases). CDR1 is SGHTA and CDR2 is FQGTGA in the germline V gene. This CDR3 is 15 amino acids long. The V and J ends lost 5 bases and 1 base respectively, with 11 bases between them. CDR3 DNA: TGTGCCAGCAGCGCCGGACTTCTGAACACCGGGGAGCTGTTTTTT. Encoded protein: CASSAGLLNTGELFF.

This chain links TRBV29-1 with TRBJ1-1; D gene ambiguous. Trimming took 1 base from V and 0 from J, leaving 6 bases between them. Germline assignment: CDR1 SQVTM and CDR2 ANQGSEA. There are 13 residues in the CDR3. The CDR3 is CSVEGRLNTEAFF. The CDR3 nucleotides read TGCAGCGTTGAAGGTAGGCTGAACACTGAAGCTTTCTTT.

The V and J genes are TRBV11-2 and TRBJ2-7; tentative D call: TRBD2 (6 bases). V lost 4 bases to trimming and J lost 2 bases, with 27 bases between them. From germline, CDR1 is SGHAT and CDR2 FQNNGV. The CDR3 has 19 amino acids. CDR3 region: CASSSRLMGGALQPYEQYF. In DNA, the CDR3 is TGTGCCAGCAGCTCCCGGCTCATGGGGGGAGCCCTCCAACCCTACGAGCAGTACTTC. The variable domain in full, with the rest retrieved from reference TRBV11-2 and TRBJ2-7, is EAGVAQSPRYKIIEKRQSVAFWCNPISGHATLYWYQQILGQGPKLLIQFQNNGVVDDSQLPKDRFSAERLKGVDSTLKIQPAKLEDSAVYLCASSSRLMGGALQPYEQYFGPGTRLTVT.

CDR3 nucleotide sequence: TGTGCCAGCAGTTTTACAGGGGCGGCTGGGGCCAACGTCCTGACTTTC. Protein sequence: CASSFTGAAGANVLTF. This rearrangement joins TRBV27 to TRBJ2-6, with TRBD1 matching over 7 bases. The CDR3 covers 16 residues. Per germline, CDR1 MNHEY and CDR2 SMNVEV (reference sequence). Trimming at V came to 3 bases and at J to 2 bases, leaving 4 bases not matched to a gene.

The chain employs TRBV5-1 and TRBJ2-1; 12 bases align to TRBD2. The V and J ends lost 3 bases and 6 bases, in that order; junction bases with no gene match: 4. Germline CDR1 is SGHRS and CDR2 is YFSETQ. CDR3 length: 15 residues. The DNA of the CDR3 is TGCGCCAGCAGCTCGGGACTAGCGGGTAGCAATGAGCAGTTCTTC. As protein: CASSSGLAGSNEQFF.

This chain connects TRBV18 to TRBJ1-1, with D possibly being TRBD1 (5 bases). V lost 2 bases to trimming and J lost 3 bases, with 13 bases between them. CDR3 length: 15 amino acids. Germline V gene data show CDR1 as KGHSH and CDR2 as LQKENI. The CDR3 bases are TGTGCCAGCTCACCAGCAGGGAGGCAAGACACTGAAGCTTTCTTT. It translates to CASSPAGRQDTEAFF. Supplemented by reference TRBV18 and TRBJ1-1, the full variable domain reads NAGVMQNPRHLVRRRGQEARLRCSPMKGHSHVYWYRQLPEEGLKFMVYLQKENIIDESGMPKERFSAEFPKEGPSILRIQQVVRGDSAAYFCASSPAGRQDTEAFFGQGTRLTVV.

The rearrangement uses TRBV5-1 and TRBJ2-7, with D uncertain. This CDR3 contains 13 residues. Germline V gene sequence: CDR1 SGHRS, CDR2 YFSETQ. V lost 5 bases, J lost 2 bases, and 11 bases lay in between. CDR3 amino acids: CASRSDITYEQYF. The CDR3 DNA reads TGCGCCAGCAGGAGTGACATAACCTACGAGCAGTACTTC.

The chain has TRBV9 and TRBJ1-6, with TRBD1 matching 10 bases. The CDR3 covers 15 residues. V was pared by 3 bases and J by 7 bases, with 4 bases of the junction left unmatched. CDR1 and CDR2 from the germline V gene are SGDLS and YYNGEE. The CDR3 bases are TGTGCCAGCAGCGGACAGGGGGCAGGCAATTCACCCCTCCACTTT. This translates into CASSGQGAGNSPLHF.